This T cell receptor (beta chain) was observed in a study of blood T cell repertoires in COVID-19. Measured with immunoSEQ multiplex PCR; TCRdb has only the in-frame clones, and not every one. This sample has under 150,000 clones, with 76% found just once. Losses at the gene ends were 3 bases for V and 0 bases for J; bases not matched to a gene: 9. Germline V lookup: CDR1 SGHRS, CDR2 YFSETQ. The CDR3 runs to 17 residues. The specimen sequenced was peripheral blood. The chain carries TRBV5-1 and TRBJ2-3; 8 bases fit TRBD2. The sequence came from a woman at least 80 years old with active or convalescent COVID-19. The CDR3 coding sequence is TGCGCCAGCAGCTGGAGGGGAGCGGGGGATAGCACAGATACGCAGTATTTT. Its protein product is CASSWRGAGDSTDTQYF. Variable domain in full (rest from reference TRBV5-1 and TRBJ2-3): KAGVTQTPRYLIKTRGQQVTLSCSPISGHRSVSWYQQTPGQGLQFLFEYFSETQRNKGNFPGRFSGRQFSNSRSEMNVSTLELGDSALYLCASSWRGAGDSTDTQYFGPGTRLTVL.